The rows below give T cell receptor beta chains drawn from one sample of a study of T cell responses to AZD1222 COVID-19 vaccine. Repertoires were generated with immunoSEQ multiplex PCR, while TCRdb's copy carries only in-frame clones and drops some. The sample consists of 90,000 to 100,000 clones, about 85% of them appearing once. The sequencing used peripheral blood, collected on day 0 of AZD1222 vaccination. All receptors come from an adult in good health. CDR3s include the opening cysteine and the closing phenylalanine or tryptophan. Each record gives: clone size, V gene, CDR3 protein. Where a row states a size, it is once, few, many or the class of an expanded clone; other rows omit it.

NA	TRBV20-1	CSASPSDEQYF
NA	TRBV4-2	CASSQELRGGYEQYF
NA	TRBV5-6	CASSQLLGGYTF
NA	TRBV9	CASSVVVGAYNEQFF
once	TRBV12-5	CASGLGSSYNEQFF
NA	TRBV4-3	CASSQGGPGRYIQYF
once	TRBV11-3	CASSFQGTSDYGYTF
NA	TRBV10-3	CAISESLGLAGQETQYF
NA	TRBV9	CASSPRLSSPNNEQFF
once	TRBV19	CASSLGTGGGQPQHF
NA	TRBV7-9	CASSLEDRTLTIYF
NA	TRBV6-1	CASSESEGGGTEAFF
few	TRBV25-1	CASRDRDGYGYTF
NA	TRBV30	CAWSGAGAGQPQHF
few	TRBV11-1	CASSYRLAGGAGELFF
NA	TRBV7-8	CASSPRQAENSPLHF
NA	TRBV2	CASRTPGTNEQYF
few	TRBV2	CASRPDRGTEAFF
NA	TRBV7-8	CASSSRQGPLGEQYF
NA	TRBV5-1	CASSLEEARAPNTGELFF
NA	TRBV19	CASRTPTSNQPQHF
NA	TRBV18	CASSPRQGWTGELFF
NA	TRBV6-4	CASSYSPGGSPLHF
NA	TRBV10-3	CAISEPRGGPGYEQFF
NA	TRBV7-2	CASSRGRESGQPQHF
once	TRBV7-7	CASSAGPTSTDTQYF
NA	TRBV2	CASSERLTGFGYTF
NA	TRBV7-3	CASSSSGGNEQFF
NA	TRBV11-2	CASSLRGPTSYNEQFF
NA	TRBV5-6	CASSAKGAGVYEQYF
NA	TRBV4-3	CASSLDRADGTEAFF
NA	TRBV6-5	CASSRTGGDQPQHF